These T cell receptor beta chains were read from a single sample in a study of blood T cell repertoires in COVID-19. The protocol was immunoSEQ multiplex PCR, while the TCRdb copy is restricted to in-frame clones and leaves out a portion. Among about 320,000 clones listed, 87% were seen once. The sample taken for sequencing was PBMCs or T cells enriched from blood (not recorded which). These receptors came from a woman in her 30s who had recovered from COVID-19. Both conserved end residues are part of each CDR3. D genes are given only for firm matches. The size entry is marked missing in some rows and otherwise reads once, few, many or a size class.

cdr3_aa: CASSQEGSGYSYEQYF
cdr3_nt: TGTGCCAGCAGCCAAGAAGGTAGCGGATACTCCTACGAGCAGTACTTC
j_call: TRBJ2-7
d_call: NA
clone_size: NA
v_call: TRBV4-2

cdr3_aa: CASRPPGLAYQETQYF
cdr3_nt: TGTGCCAGCAGGCCCCCGGGACTAGCGTATCAAGAGACCCAGTACTTC
j_call: TRBJ2-5
d_call: TRBD2
clone_size: NA
v_call: TRBV2

cdr3_aa: CASSEAVRQGGNQPQHF
cdr3_nt: TGTGCCAGCAGTGAAGCCGTCCGGCAGGGCGGTAATCAGCCCCAGCATTTT
j_call: TRBJ1-5
d_call: NA
clone_size: NA
v_call: TRBV25-1

cdr3_aa: CASSQPDLNTEAFF
cdr3_nt: TGCGCCAGCAGCCAACCGGACTTAAACACTGAAGCTTTCTTT
j_call: TRBJ1-1
d_call: NA
clone_size: NA
v_call: TRBV4-1

cdr3_aa: CASSSSSGGYNEQFF
cdr3_nt: TGTGCCAGCAGCTCCTCTAGCGGGGGGTACAATGAGCAGTTCTTC
j_call: TRBJ2-1
d_call: TRBD2
clone_size: NA
v_call: TRBV2

cdr3_aa: CASSPMSTWTGNSDEQFF
cdr3_nt: TGTGCTAGCAGCCCGATGAGTACGTGGACAGGGAACAGCGATGAGCAGTTCTTC
j_call: TRBJ2-1
d_call: TRBD1
clone_size: once
v_call: TRBV7-7

cdr3_aa: CAWRELRTTEAFF
cdr3_nt: TGTGCCTGGAGAGAGCTGCGGACTACTGAAGCTTTCTTT
j_call: TRBJ1-1
d_call: NA
clone_size: NA
v_call: TRBV30

cdr3_aa: CAISQGQGYEQYF
cdr3_nt: TGTGCCATCAGTCAGGGACAGGGTTACGAGCAGTACTTC
j_call: TRBJ2-7
d_call: TRBD1
clone_size: NA
v_call: TRBV10-3

cdr3_aa: CASSLAVRGMDEQFF
cdr3_nt: TGCGCCAGCAGCTTGGCGGTCAGGGGGATGGATGAGCAGTTCTTC
j_call: TRBJ2-1
d_call: TRBD1
clone_size: NA
v_call: TRBV5-1

cdr3_aa: CASSLSPQGGTETQYF
cdr3_nt: TGCGCCAGCAGCTTGTCTCCACAGGGGGGCACAGAGACCCAGTACTTC
j_call: TRBJ2-5
d_call: TRBD1
clone_size: NA
v_call: TRBV5-1

cdr3_aa: CASSVLAGGHGDTQYF
cdr3_nt: TGCGCCAGCAGCGTGTTAGCGGGGGGGCATGGAGATACGCAGTATTTT
j_call: TRBJ2-3
d_call: TRBD2
clone_size: NA
v_call: TRBV5-1

cdr3_aa: CASSQDFKGRGGTTEAFF
cdr3_nt: TGCGCCAGCAGCCAAGATTTTAAGGGGAGGGGGGGTACCACTGAAGCTTTCTTT
j_call: TRBJ1-1
d_call: NA
clone_size: NA
v_call: TRBV4-3

cdr3_aa: CAWTRGDTEAFF
cdr3_nt: TGTGCCTGGACACGGGGGGACACTGAAGCTTTCTTT
j_call: TRBJ1-1
d_call: NA
clone_size: NA
v_call: TRBV30

cdr3_aa: CASSEGLAGGGTQYF
cdr3_nt: TGTGCCAGCAGTGAAGGGCTAGCGGGGGGAGGGACGCAGTATTTT
j_call: TRBJ2-3
d_call: TRBD2
clone_size: NA
v_call: TRBV2

cdr3_aa: CASRTTGDTIYF
cdr3_nt: TGTGCCAGCAGGACCACAGGGGACACCATATATTTT
j_call: TRBJ1-3
d_call: TRBD1
clone_size: NA
v_call: TRBV5-5

cdr3_aa: CASSRSDHGTAYGYTF
cdr3_nt: TGCGCCAGCAGTCGAAGCGACCACGGGACTGCCTATGGCTACACCTTC
j_call: TRBJ1-2
d_call: NA
clone_size: NA
v_call: TRBV23-1

cdr3_aa: CASNGPGLEGYQETQYF
cdr3_nt: TGTGCCAGCAACGGACCGGGATTGGAGGGGTACCAAGAGACCCAGTACTTC
j_call: TRBJ2-5
d_call: NA
clone_size: NA
v_call: TRBV5-4

cdr3_aa: CASSFRGVGGYTF
cdr3_nt: TGTGCCAGCAGCTTCAGGGGGGTGGGCGGCTACACCTTC
j_call: TRBJ1-2
d_call: TRBD1
clone_size: NA
v_call: TRBV7-2

cdr3_aa: CATQGGDSPLHF
cdr3_nt: TGTGCCACACAGGGGGGGGATTCACCCCTCCACTTT
j_call: TRBJ1-6
d_call: TRBD1
clone_size: NA
v_call: TRBV2

cdr3_aa: CASSLGTGGKNTEAFF
cdr3_nt: TGTGCCAGCAGCTTAGGGACAGGGGGGAAGAACACTGAAGCTTTCTTT
j_call: TRBJ1-1
d_call: TRBD1
clone_size: NA
v_call: TRBV7-9

cdr3_aa: CASSLEATPDYGYTF
cdr3_nt: TGTGCCAGCAGCTTAGAAGCTACCCCCGACTATGGCTACACCTTC
j_call: TRBJ1-2
d_call: NA
clone_size: once
v_call: TRBV7-8

cdr3_aa: CASSQVSGIGNSPLHF
cdr3_nt: TGTGCCAGCAGCCAAGTTTCAGGTATTGGTAATTCACCCCTCCACTTT
j_call: TRBJ1-6
d_call: NA
clone_size: NA
v_call: TRBV3-1/TRBV3-2

cdr3_aa: CASSQSGTVPIGETEAFF
cdr3_nt: TGCGCCAGCAGTCAATCGGGGACAGTACCAATCGGGGAGACTGAAGCTTTCTTT
j_call: TRBJ1-1
d_call: TRBD1
clone_size: NA
v_call: TRBV23-1

cdr3_aa: CASSQEQGADTQYF
cdr3_nt: TGCGCCAGCAGCCAGGAACAGGGGGCAGATACGCAGTATTTT
j_call: TRBJ2-3
d_call: TRBD1
clone_size: NA
v_call: TRBV4-1

cdr3_aa: CASQARDNQPQHF
cdr3_nt: TGTGCCAGCCAGGCCAGAGACAATCAGCCCCAGCATTTT
j_call: TRBJ1-5
d_call: NA
clone_size: NA
v_call: TRBV19

cdr3_aa: CASSIVLMGAGTGELFF
cdr3_nt: TGTGCCAGTAGTATAGTACTGATGGGGGCCGGTACCGGGGAGCTGTTTTTT
j_call: TRBJ2-2
d_call: NA
clone_size: NA
v_call: TRBV19

cdr3_aa: CSTGQGAGTEAFF
cdr3_nt: TGCAGCACAGGACAGGGGGCGGGCACTGAAGCTTTCTTT
j_call: TRBJ1-1
d_call: TRBD1
clone_size: NA
v_call: TRBV29-1

cdr3_aa: CASSLASGGGGEQFF
cdr3_nt: TGCGCCAGCAGCTTGGCTAGCGGGGGGGGTGGTGAGCAGTTCTTC
j_call: TRBJ2-1
d_call: TRBD2
clone_size: NA
v_call: TRBV5-1

cdr3_aa: CASSGGQSNQPQHF
cdr3_nt: TGTGCCAGCAGTGGTGGACAGAGCAATCAGCCCCAGCATTTT
j_call: TRBJ1-5
d_call: NA
clone_size: NA
v_call: TRBV3-1/TRBV3-2

cdr3_aa: CASSPPGHLNTEAFF
cdr3_nt: TGTGCCAGCTCACCACCGGGACACCTTAACACTGAAGCTTTCTTT
j_call: TRBJ1-1
d_call: NA
clone_size: NA
v_call: TRBV18

cdr3_aa: CASRGDSNTEAFF
cdr3_nt: TGTGCCAGCAGGGGGGACTCGAACACTGAAGCTTTCTTT
j_call: TRBJ1-1
d_call: NA
clone_size: NA
v_call: TRBV12-3/TRBV12-4

cdr3_aa: CASSTRVAGITDTQYF
cdr3_nt: TGTGCCAGTAGTACCCGGGTAGCGGGGATCACAGATACGCAGTATTTT
j_call: TRBJ2-3
d_call: TRBD2
clone_size: NA
v_call: TRBV19

cdr3_aa: CVSRPSRQQLREPDTQYF
cdr3_nt: TGTGTCAGCAGGCCGTCGAGACAGCAACTAAGGGAACCAGATACGCAGTATTTT
j_call: TRBJ2-3
d_call: NA
clone_size: NA
v_call: TRBV2

cdr3_aa: CASSLAPDRLPYEQYF
cdr3_nt: TGTGCCAGCAGCTTGGCCCCCGACAGATTACCCTACGAGCAGTACTTC
j_call: TRBJ2-7
d_call: NA
clone_size: few
v_call: TRBV5-6

cdr3_aa: CASSLSRDYNEQFF
cdr3_nt: TGTGCCAGCAGCTTATCCCGGGACTACAATGAGCAGTTCTTC
j_call: TRBJ2-1
d_call: NA
clone_size: NA
v_call: TRBV7-2

cdr3_aa: CASSANRNNYGYTF
cdr3_nt: TGTGCCAGCTCAGCCAACAGAAATAACTATGGCTACACCTTC
j_call: TRBJ1-2
d_call: NA
clone_size: NA
v_call: TRBV18

cdr3_aa: CASSPPSTGGVEQYF
cdr3_nt: TGTGCCAGCTCACCACCGAGCACAGGGGGCGTCGAGCAGTACTTC
j_call: TRBJ2-7
d_call: TRBD1
clone_size: NA
v_call: TRBV18

cdr3_aa: CASSLGQVNSPLHF
cdr3_nt: TGTGCCAGCAGTTTGGGACAGGTTAATTCACCCCTCCACTTT
j_call: TRBJ1-6
d_call: TRBD1
clone_size: NA
v_call: TRBV27

cdr3_aa: CASSSGTTIDTQYF
cdr3_nt: TGTGCCAGCAGTTCGGGGACTACCATTGATACGCAGTATTTT
j_call: TRBJ2-3
d_call: TRBD2
clone_size: NA
v_call: TRBV6-2/TRBV6-3

cdr3_aa: CSVDHSNYGYTF
cdr3_nt: TGCAGCGTTGATCACTCGAACTATGGCTACACCTTC
j_call: TRBJ1-2
d_call: NA
clone_size: NA
v_call: TRBV29-1

cdr3_aa: CASSRRRDQPQHF
cdr3_nt: TGTGCCAGCAGTCGGAGGCGCGATCAGCCCCAGCATTTT
j_call: TRBJ1-5
d_call: NA
clone_size: NA
v_call: TRBV12-3/TRBV12-4

cdr3_aa: CASSHGQSYGYTF
cdr3_nt: TGTGCCAGCAGTCACGGACAGAGCTATGGCTACACCTTC
j_call: TRBJ1-2
d_call: NA
clone_size: NA
v_call: TRBV12-3/TRBV12-4

cdr3_aa: CASSELRTGGFHEQYF
cdr3_nt: TGTGCCAGCAGTGAACTCCGGACAGGGGGCTTCCACGAGCAGTACTTC
j_call: TRBJ2-7
d_call: TRBD1
clone_size: NA
v_call: TRBV27

cdr3_aa: CASSYGRSGNTIYF
cdr3_nt: TGTGCCAGCAGTTACGGCAGATCTGGAAACACCATATATTTT
j_call: TRBJ1-3
d_call: NA
clone_size: NA
v_call: TRBV6-6

cdr3_aa: CASRGQQNTEAFF
cdr3_nt: TGCGCCAGCAGAGGACAACAGAACACTGAAGCTTTCTTT
j_call: TRBJ1-1
d_call: NA
clone_size: NA
v_call: TRBV5-1

cdr3_aa: CAWSVRRGRGNTEAFF
cdr3_nt: TGTGCCTGGAGTGTACGGCGGGGACGAGGGAACACTGAAGCTTTCTTT
j_call: TRBJ1-1
d_call: NA
clone_size: NA
v_call: TRBV30

cdr3_aa: CAWSVGQGNYGYTF
cdr3_nt: TGTGCCTGGAGTGTTGGTCAGGGTAACTATGGCTACACCTTC
j_call: TRBJ1-2
d_call: NA
clone_size: NA
v_call: TRBV30

cdr3_aa: CAWSSPRVGSYEQYF
cdr3_nt: TGTGCCTGGAGTAGTCCCCGGGTCGGGTCCTACGAGCAGTACTTC
j_call: TRBJ2-7
d_call: NA
clone_size: NA
v_call: TRBV30

cdr3_aa: CATTGVGSNQPQHF
cdr3_nt: TGTGCCACCACAGGGGTTGGTAGCAATCAGCCCCAGCATTTT
j_call: TRBJ1-5
d_call: NA
clone_size: NA
v_call: TRBV15